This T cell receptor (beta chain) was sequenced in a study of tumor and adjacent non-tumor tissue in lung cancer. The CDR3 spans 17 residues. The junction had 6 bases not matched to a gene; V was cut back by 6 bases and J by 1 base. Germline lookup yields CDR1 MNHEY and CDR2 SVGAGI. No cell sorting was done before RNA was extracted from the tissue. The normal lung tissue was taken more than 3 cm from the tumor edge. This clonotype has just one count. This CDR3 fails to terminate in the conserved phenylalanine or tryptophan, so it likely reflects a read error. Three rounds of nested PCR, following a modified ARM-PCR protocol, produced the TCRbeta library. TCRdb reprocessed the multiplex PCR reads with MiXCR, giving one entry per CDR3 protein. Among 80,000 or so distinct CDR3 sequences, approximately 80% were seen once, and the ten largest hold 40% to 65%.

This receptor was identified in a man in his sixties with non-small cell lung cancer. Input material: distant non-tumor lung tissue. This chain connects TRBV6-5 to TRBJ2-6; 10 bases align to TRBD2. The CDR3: CASSLAGACSGANVLTS. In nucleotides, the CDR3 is TGTGCCAGCAGCCTAGCGGGAGCCTGTTCTGGGGCCAACGTCCTGACTTCC.